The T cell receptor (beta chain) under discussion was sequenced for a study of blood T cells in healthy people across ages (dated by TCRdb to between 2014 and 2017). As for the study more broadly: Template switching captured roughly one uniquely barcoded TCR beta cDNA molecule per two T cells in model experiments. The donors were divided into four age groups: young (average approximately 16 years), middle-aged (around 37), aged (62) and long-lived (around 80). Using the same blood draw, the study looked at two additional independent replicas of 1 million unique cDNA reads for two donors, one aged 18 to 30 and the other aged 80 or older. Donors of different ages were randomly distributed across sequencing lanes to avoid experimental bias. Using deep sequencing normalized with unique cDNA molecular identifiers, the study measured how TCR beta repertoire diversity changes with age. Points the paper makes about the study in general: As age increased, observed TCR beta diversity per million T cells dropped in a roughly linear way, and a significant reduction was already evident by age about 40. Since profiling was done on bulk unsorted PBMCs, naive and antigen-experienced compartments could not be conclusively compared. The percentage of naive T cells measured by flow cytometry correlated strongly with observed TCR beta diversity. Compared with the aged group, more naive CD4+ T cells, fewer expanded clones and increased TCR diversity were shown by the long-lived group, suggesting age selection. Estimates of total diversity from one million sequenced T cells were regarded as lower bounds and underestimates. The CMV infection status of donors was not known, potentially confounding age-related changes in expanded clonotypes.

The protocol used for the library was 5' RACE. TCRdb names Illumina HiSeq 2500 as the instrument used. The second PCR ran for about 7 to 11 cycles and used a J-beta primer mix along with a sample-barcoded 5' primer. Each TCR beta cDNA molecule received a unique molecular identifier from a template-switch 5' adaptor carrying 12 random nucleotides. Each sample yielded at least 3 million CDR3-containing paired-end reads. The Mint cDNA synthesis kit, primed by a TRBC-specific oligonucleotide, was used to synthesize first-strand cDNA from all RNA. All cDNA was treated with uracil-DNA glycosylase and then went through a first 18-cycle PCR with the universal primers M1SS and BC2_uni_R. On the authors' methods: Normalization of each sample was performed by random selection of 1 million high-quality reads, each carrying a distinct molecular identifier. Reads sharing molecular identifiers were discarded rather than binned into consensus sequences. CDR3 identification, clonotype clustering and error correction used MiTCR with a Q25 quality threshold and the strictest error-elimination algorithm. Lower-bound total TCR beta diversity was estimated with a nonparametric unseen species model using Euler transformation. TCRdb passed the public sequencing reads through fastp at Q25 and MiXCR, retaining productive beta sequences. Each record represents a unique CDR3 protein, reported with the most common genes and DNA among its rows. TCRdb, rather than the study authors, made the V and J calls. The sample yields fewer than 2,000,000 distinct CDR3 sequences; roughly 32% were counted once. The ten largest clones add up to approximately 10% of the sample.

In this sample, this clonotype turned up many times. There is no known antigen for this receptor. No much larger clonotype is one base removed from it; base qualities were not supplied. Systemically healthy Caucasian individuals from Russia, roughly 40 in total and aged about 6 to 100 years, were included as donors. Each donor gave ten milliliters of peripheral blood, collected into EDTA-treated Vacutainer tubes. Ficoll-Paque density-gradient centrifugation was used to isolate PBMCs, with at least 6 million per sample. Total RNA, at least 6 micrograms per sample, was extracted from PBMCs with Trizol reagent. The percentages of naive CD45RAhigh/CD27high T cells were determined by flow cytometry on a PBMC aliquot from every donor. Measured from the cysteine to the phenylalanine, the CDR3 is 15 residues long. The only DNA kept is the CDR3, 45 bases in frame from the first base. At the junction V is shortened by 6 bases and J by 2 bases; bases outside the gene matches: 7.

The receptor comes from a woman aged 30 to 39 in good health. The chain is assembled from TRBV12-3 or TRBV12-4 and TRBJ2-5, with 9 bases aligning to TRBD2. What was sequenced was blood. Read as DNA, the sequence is TGTGCCAGCAGCACTGCCGGACTAGCGCAAGAGACCCAGTACTTC. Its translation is CASSTAGLAQETQYF.